This paragraph reports one T cell receptor (beta chain). As yet, its antigen is unknown. The data stem from a study of cytomegalovirus exposure and HLA in healthy donors. Study-level results: Across all donors, roughly uniform sequencing depth was an assumption of the presence/absence analyses.

Vbeta (60) and Jbeta (13) primers were used in the PCR. In the authors' methods: Later analysis identified tens of millions of unique TCR beta chains, about 10 million shared. Using immunoSEQ multiplex PCR, the repertoire was profiled, and TCRdb retains in-frame clones only, with some absent. That table supplies the V and J calls and clone size; D and trimming were determined from the DNA. The sample has about 130,000 clones, roughly a sixth seen once; the top ten hold roughly 2.7%. The CDR3 sequence is 14 residues long. V lost 7 bases, J lost 2 bases, and 15 bases lay in between. The germline V gene encodes CDR1 MNHEY and CDR2 SVGAGI.

This clonotype originated in a female donor in good health and CMV-seropositive. The chain links TRBV6-5 to TRBJ2-7; D may be TRBD1 (7 bases). Sequenced material: PBMCs. The CDR3 sequence is CASKQGGTPYEQYF. The CDR3 bases are TGTGCCAGCAAGCAGGGGGGCACTCCCTACGAGCAGTACTTC.